These 21 T cell receptor beta chains share one sample of origin, sequenced in a study of shared clonotypes between healthy human individuals. The protocol was immunoSEQ multiplex PCR, while the TCRdb copy is restricted to in-frame clones and leaves out a portion. The sample consists of approximately 470,000 clones, 60% to 80% of them appearing once. Sequencing was done on a sample of PBMCs. All receptors come from a woman between 40 and 55 years old in good health. Some clones in this sample may be carry-over from other donors' samples.

The gene calls are TRBV28 and TRBJ2-1; 8 bases are a match to TRBD2. The V gene end was trimmed by 6 bases and the J gene end by 6 bases; junction bases not matched to a gene: 13. The CDR3 has 16 amino acids. CDR1 and CDR2 from the germline V gene are MDHEN and SYDVKM. CDR3 in amino acids: CASRWRGTSVRNEQFF. The CDR3 DNA follows: TGTGCCAGCAGGTGGCGCGGGACTAGTGTACGCAATGAGCAGTTCTTC.

This sequence joins TRBV29-1 and TRBJ2-5; TRBD1 matches at 7 bases. Trimming cost V 6 bases and J 4 bases; bases outside gene matches: 5. Germline values: CDR1 SQVTM, CDR2 ANQGSEA. This CDR3 is built from 12 residues. This chain's CDR3 is CSVRGILETQYF. The CDR3 coding sequence is TGCAGCGTCAGGGGGATCTTAGAGACCCAGTACTTC.

The chain recombines TRBV7-9 with TRBJ2-7, with 10 bases lining up with TRBD2. The J segment lost 3 bases and the V segment lost 5 bases, leaving 4 bases of the junction unmatched. Germline-derived CDR1 and CDR2 are SEHNR and FQNEAQ (reference sequence). CDR3 length: 14 residues. CDR3 amino acids: CASSPSGSFYEQYF. The CDR3 nucleotides are TGTGCCAGCAGCCCTAGCGGGAGTTTCTACGAGCAGTACTTC.

This chain uses TRBV27 with TRBJ1-1; no clear D gene. The V and J ends lost 6 bases and 2 bases respectively, with 16 bases between them. CDR3 length: 15 amino acids. Germline V gene data show CDR1 as MNHEY and CDR2 as SMNVEV (reference sequence). The CDR3 region is CASRTLSAGNTEAFF. Here the CDR3 DNA reads TGTGCCAGCAGAACACTTTCTGCAGGAAACACTGAAGCTTTCTTT.

This rearrangement joins TRBV27 to TRBJ2-7, with D possibly called TRBD1 or TRBD2 (5 bases each). CDR1 is MNHEY, CDR2 SMNVEV, per germline (reference sequence). The CDR3 is 13 amino acids. Deletions cut 6 bases from V and 2 bases from J, with 11 bases between. The DNA of the CDR3 is TGTGCCAGCAGGCCGGGACCAGCCTACGAGCAGTACTTC. Protein sequence: CASRPGPAYEQYF.

The chain has TRBV29-1 and TRBJ2-7; the D gene is possibly TRBD1 (6 bases). The germline V gene has CDR1 SQVTM and CDR2 ANQGSEA. CDR3 size: 13 residues. V was cut by 6 bases and J by 7 bases, with 19 bases left in between. The CDR3 DNA reads TGCAGCGTGGCCCAGGTGGGGGCTGAAGAGCAGTACTTC. The encoded protein is CSVAQVGAEEQYF.

J is TRBJ2-1 and V is TRBV7-8, with unresolved D. CDR1 SGHVS and CDR2 FQNEAQ come from the germline V gene. The ends were cut back, 4 bases at V and 9 bases at J, with 19 bases in the middle. The CDR3 runs to 15 residues. The CDR3 DNA follows: TGTGCCAGCAGCTCCCTCGGGTATGGTTCGGGTGAGCAGTTCTTC. Translation gives CASSSLGYGSGEQFF.

The chain recombines TRBV5-1 with TRBJ2-1, with TRBD2 identical over 13 bases. V shed 4 bases and J 4 bases; nucleotides not matched to a gene: 5. The CDR3 consists of 16 residues. The germline V gene encodes CDR1 SGHRS and CDR2 YFSETQ. The CDR3 is CASSPRTSGRYNEQFF. CDR3 DNA: TGCGCCAGCAGCCCAAGGACTAGCGGGAGATACAATGAGCAGTTCTTC.

This clone is a singleton in its sample. The chain uses TRBV9 and TRBJ2-7; TRBD2 matches 11 bases. V lost 0 bases to trimming and J lost 2 bases; unmatched junction nucleotides: 4. Germline V gives CDR1 SGDLS, CDR2 YYNGEE. The CDR3 is 16 residues long. CDR3 DNA sequence: TGTGCCAGCAGCGTAGCTCCGACTAGCGGGACCTACGAGCAGTACTTC. Translating gives CASSVAPTSGTYEQYF.

J is TRBJ1-2 and V is TRBV7-2, with 9 bases lining up with TRBD1. The V and J ends lost 4 bases and 8 bases, in that order; junction bases with no gene match: 8. The V gene's germline CDR1 is SGHTA and CDR2 FQGNSA. CDR3 length: 14 residues. CDR3 sequence (DNA): TGTGCCAGCAGCTCCCACAGGGGGCTAGAAGGCTACACCTTC. It codes for CASSSHRGLEGYTF. Combining the CDR3 with reference TRBV7-2 and TRBJ1-2 gives the whole variable domain GAGVSQSPSNKVTEKGKDVELRCDPISGHTALYWYRQSLGQGLEFLIYFQGNSAPDKSGLPSDRFSAERTGGSVSTLTIQRTQQEDSAVYLCASSSHRGLEGYTFGSGTRLTVV.

The chain is built from TRBV6-4 and TRBJ2-3; 12 bases align to TRBD2. J gave up 4 bases and V 6 bases, and 2 bases lay outside the gene matches. Germline loops: CDR1 MRHNA, CDR2 SNTAGT. The CDR3 extends over 14 amino acids. The CDR3 spells CASRGLAGADTQYF. The CDR3, as DNA: TGTGCCAGCAGGGGACTAGCGGGTGCAGATACGCAGTATTTT.

Many counts were recorded for this clone. The V call is TRBV6-4, the J call TRBJ1-2, with TRBD1 matching over 10 bases. Germline CDR1 is MRHNA and CDR2 is SNTAGT. The V gene end was trimmed by 0 bases and the J gene end by 6 bases; junction bases not matched to a gene: 4. This CDR3 has 15 amino acids. The CDR3 DNA is TGTGCCAGCAGTGACTCGGGGACAGGGGCGGATGGCTACACCTTC. Amino acid sequence: CASSDSGTGADGYTF.

A note on this clone: Other DNA sequences in this sample translate to the same CDR3. The chain links TRBV5-1 to TRBJ2-7; 9 nucleotides align to TRBD2. The CDR3 extends over 14 amino acids. V lost 4 bases to trimming and J lost 3 bases; unmatched junction nucleotides: 5. Germline CDR1 is SGHRS and CDR2 is YFSETQ. In nucleotides, the CDR3 is TGCGCCAGCAGCCCGACTAGCGGACGCTACGAGCAGTACTTC. It is translated as CASSPTSGRYEQYF. Complete variable domain (other parts from reference TRBV5-1 and TRBJ2-7): KAGVTQTPRYLIKTRGQQVTLSCSPISGHRSVSWYQQTPGQGLQFLFEYFSETQRNKGNFPGRFSGRQFSNSRSEMNVSTLELGDSALYLCASSPTSGRYEQYFGPGTRLTVT.

The chain is built from TRBV30 and TRBJ2-7, with a possible D match to TRBD1 (6 bases). V was trimmed by 3 bases and J by 5 bases, leaving 17 bases between them. Germline V gene data show CDR1 as GTSNPN and CDR2 as SVGIG (reference sequence). The CDR3 covers 14 residues. The CDR3 DNA reads TGTGCCTGGAGGGAAAACAGGGAGATTGACGAGCAGTACTTC. Its protein is CAWRENREIDEQYF.

The chain uses TRBV10-2 and TRBJ1-3, with TRBD1 as a possible D gene (5 bases). The CDR3 extends over 14 amino acids. Trimming took off 4 bases at V and 4 bases at J, with 11 bases between the two ends. From germline, CDR1 is WSHSY and CDR2 SAAADI. The CDR3 bases are TGCGCCAGCAGTGTCAAGGCAGGGGGAAACACCATATATTTT. It is translated as CASSVKAGGNTIYF.

This clone was found a few times. The chain combines TRBV2 with TRBJ2-2; D is unresolved. V was clipped by 2 bases and J by 4 bases, with 14 bases between them. Germline V CDR1 and CDR2: SNHLY, FYNNEI. The CDR3 has 16 residues. CDR3 loop: CASSETAGPFTGELFF. The CDR3 DNA follows: TGTGCCAGCAGTGAAACGGCAGGACCTTTCACCGGGGAGCTGTTTTTT.

The chain joins TRBV7-3 to TRBJ2-5; D might be TRBD1 (5 bases). Germline CDR1 and CDR2: SGHTA and FQGTGA. The germline V and J ends were trimmed by 3 bases and 4 bases, with 9 bases remaining between them. CDR3 length: 13 amino acids. This chain's CDR3 is CASSFNQGETQYF. DNA of the CDR3: TGTGCCAGCAGCTTCAACCAGGGAGAGACCCAGTACTTC.

The rearrangement links TRBV6-1 to TRBJ2-4; D is perhaps TRBD2 (6 bases). The V and J ends lost 3 bases and 0 bases respectively, with 9 bases between them. The germline CDR1 and CDR2 sequences are MNHNS and SASEGT. The CDR3 extends over 15 amino acids. CDR3: CASSDLGLAKNIQYF. CDR3 nucleotides: TGTGCCAGCAGTGATTTGGGACTAGCCAAAAACATTCAGTACTTC.

The gene calls are TRBV27 and TRBJ1-1, with a possible D match to TRBD1 (6 bases). Germline V lookup: CDR1 MNHEY, CDR2 SMNVEV (reference sequence). The V end lost 4 bases, the J end lost 2 bases, and 14 bases lay between the germline ends. The CDR3 is made up of 15 amino acids. The CDR3 DNA reads TGTGCCAGCAGTTCGTCCAACAGGGAAAACACTGAAGCTTTCTTT. Translating gives CASSSSNRENTEAFF.

This chain uses TRBV28 with TRBJ2-2; TRBD2 is a possible D gene (5 bases). V was pared by 5 bases and J by 7 bases, with 20 bases between. The CDR3 is 16 residues long. Germline V gene data show CDR1 as MDHEN and CDR2 as SYDVKM. The DNA for the CDR3 is TGTGCCAGCAGTCCGACCGGGAAAAGAACCCGCGGGGAGCTGTTTTTT. This encodes CASSPTGKRTRGELFF.

The chain employs TRBV5-1 and TRBJ1-4, with a tentative D call TRBD1 (5 bases). With 3 bases removed from V and 3 bases from J, the gap between germline ends came to 9 bases. This CDR3 region has 14 residues. Germline lookup yields CDR1 SGHRS and CDR2 YFSETQ. The CDR3 is CASSWGSANEKLFF. For the CDR3, the DNA is TGCGCCAGCAGCTGGGGGTCGGCTAATGAAAAACTGTTTTTT.